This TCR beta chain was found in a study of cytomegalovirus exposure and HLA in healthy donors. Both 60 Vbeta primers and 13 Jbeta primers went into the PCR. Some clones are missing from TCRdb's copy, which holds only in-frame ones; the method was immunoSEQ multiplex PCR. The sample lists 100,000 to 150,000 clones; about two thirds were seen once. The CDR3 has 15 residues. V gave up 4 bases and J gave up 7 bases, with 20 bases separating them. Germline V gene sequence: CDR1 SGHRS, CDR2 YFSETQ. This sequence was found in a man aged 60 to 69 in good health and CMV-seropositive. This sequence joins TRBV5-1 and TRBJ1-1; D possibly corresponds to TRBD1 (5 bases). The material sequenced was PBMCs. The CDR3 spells CASSRGGEGDREAFF. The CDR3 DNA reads TGCGCCAGCAGCCGGGGGGGAGAAGGGGATCGTGAAGCTTTCTTT. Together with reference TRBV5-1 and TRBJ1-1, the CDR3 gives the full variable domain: KAGVTQTPRYLIKTRGQQVTLSCSPISGHRSVSWYQQTPGQGLQFLFEYFSETQRNKGNFPGRFSGRQFSNSRSEMNVSTLELGDSALYLCASSRGGEGDREAFFGQGTRLTVV.